Below are 8 T cell receptor beta chains sequenced from a single sample in a study of shared clonotypes between healthy human individuals. Repertoires were generated with immunoSEQ multiplex PCR, while TCRdb's copy carries only in-frame clones and drops some. The sample has 2 million to 2.5 million clones; 85% to 95% are singletons. The sequencing sample was made of naive CD4+ T cells from PBMCs. Subset: CD45RA+ positively selected. The source is a young man in good health. Some clones in this sample may be carry-over from other donors' samples.

A remark on this clone: Other DNA sequences in the sample encode the same CDR3. The rearrangement joins TRBV18 to TRBJ2-5; a possible D gene is TRBD1 (6 bases). The V end was cut by 3 bases, the J end by 1 base, with 9 bases between. The CDR3 runs to 14 residues. Germline CDR1 is KGHSH and CDR2 is LQKENI. The CDR3 DNA reads as TGTGCCAGCTCACCGTTGGACAGCCAAGAGACCCAGTACTTC. This sequence encodes CASSPLDSQETQYF.

This sequence joins TRBV27 and TRBJ2-6, with TRBD2 matching over 8 bases. The CDR3 runs to 18 residues. Germline V gene data show CDR1 as MNHEY and CDR2 as SMNVEV (reference sequence). V was clipped by 7 bases and J by 0 bases; unmatched bases: 11. The CDR3 nucleotides are TGTGCCAGCACCGCACGGGAGGGACGAAACTCTGGGGCCAACGTCCTGACTTTC. This encodes CASTAREGRNSGANVLTF.

The chain carries TRBV5-1 and TRBJ2-5, with TRBD2 as a possible D gene (6 bases). CDR1 SGHRS and CDR2 YFSETQ come from the germline V gene. This CDR3 has 15 amino acids. Between the trimmed V and J ends, which lost 4 bases and 5 bases, there was a span of 18 bases. CDR3 in amino acids: CASSPGPARGETQYF. The CDR3 region has the DNA TGCGCCAGCAGCCCAGGGCCGGCCCGGGGGGAGACCCAGTACTTC.

This clone was detected once. The CDR3 spells CASSDQPGLSYNEQFF. The CDR3 bases are TGTGCCAGCAGTGACCAACCGGGACTTTCCTACAATGAGCAGTTCTTC. This chain uses TRBV6-1 with TRBJ2-1; D might be TRBD2 (6 bases). Germline V gene data show CDR1 as MNHNS and CDR2 as SASEGT. This CDR3 has 16 amino acids. Trimming pared 3 bases from V and 1 base from J, leaving 13 bases between.

V is TRBV18 and J is TRBJ1-2; 9 bases are shared with TRBD1. The germline CDR1 and CDR2 sequences are KGHSH and LQKENI. CDR3 length: 17 amino acids. V dropped 2 bases and J dropped 3; count of bases not matched to a gene: 10. CDR3 sequence: CASSPAGDRALDYGYTF. CDR3 DNA sequence: TGTGCCAGCTCACCAGCAGGGGACAGGGCCCTTGACTATGGCTACACCTTC.

The chain joins TRBV2 to TRBJ2-3; the D is unclear. Germline V gene data show CDR1 as SNHLY and CDR2 as FYNNEI. V was cut by 10 bases and J by 0 bases, with 17 bases left in between. This CDR3 has 15 amino acids. The CDR3 reads CATFPEPLSTDTQYF. The CDR3 DNA reads as TGTGCCACCTTTCCCGAGCCGTTGAGCACAGATACGCAGTATTTT. The full variable domain, rest sourced from reference TRBV2 and TRBJ2-3, is EPEVTQTPSHQVTQMGQEVILRCVPISNHLYFYWYRQILGQKVEFLVSFYNNEISEKSEIFDDQFSVERPDGSNFTLKIRSTKLEDSAMYFCATFPEPLSTDTQYFGPGTRLTVL.

The chain employs TRBV7-2 and TRBJ1-2; no clear D gene. Between the trimmed V and J ends, which lost 4 bases and 1 base, there was a span of 13 bases. Germline V lookup: CDR1 SGHTA, CDR2 FQGNSA. This CDR3 spans 15 amino acids. CDR3 amino acids: CASSSSGSHNYGYTF. CDR3 bases: TGTGCCAGCAGCTCAAGTGGCAGCCATAACTATGGCTACACCTTC.

J is TRBJ1-5 and V is TRBV10-3, with a weak D call TRBD1 (5 bases). CDR1 and CDR2 (germline): ENHRY, SYGVKD. The CDR3 length is 14 residues. V was shortened by 0 bases and J by 5 bases, with 8 bases between the two germline ends. CDR3 sequence reads: CAISESWGDQPQHF. The CDR3 nucleotides are TGTGCCATCAGTGAGTCGTGGGGGGATCAGCCCCAGCATTTT.